Listed below are T cell receptor beta chains from one sample, sequenced in a study of identical twins. A single record per CDR3 protein comes from TCRdb applying MiXCR to the 5' RACE reads. This table has about 240,000 distinct CDR3 sequences, more than 9.5% appearing once. These data were likewise used in another study, on yellow fever vaccine responses in identical twins.

Sample: memory (CD45RO+) T cells sorted from blood. These receptors were collected from a woman under 30 in good health. Both conserved end residues are part of each CDR3. Fields, in order: V gene, D gene, clone size, J gene, CDR3 protein, CDR3 DNA. A D gene is named only where the DNA matches it firmly. Some rows have no size entry. The others give once, few or many, or a class for an expanded clone.

>TRBV2|NA|many|TRBJ2-1
CASSEYPAAHPVF
TGTGCCAGCAGTGAGTATCCGGCCGCTCACCCGGTCTTC
>TRBV7-8|TRBD2|NA|TRBJ2-1
CASRNRVGLAGGLNEQFF
TGTGCCAGCAGGAACAGGGTAGGACTAGCGGGGGGGCTTAATGAGCAGTTCTTC
>TRBV12-3/TRBV12-4|NA|many|TRBJ1-2
CASRPWGTFYGYTF
TGTGCCAGCAGACCGTGGGGGACCTTCTATGGCTACACCTTC
>TRBV6-5|NA|NA|TRBJ2-2
CASSYSYPTPSNTGELFF
TGTGCCAGCAGTTACTCGTACCCTACCCCCTCGAACACCGGGGAGCTGTTTTTT
>TRBV28|NA|few|TRBJ1-5
CASSPPRKINSNQPQHF
TGTGCCAGCAGTCCCCCTAGAAAGATTAATAGCAATCAGCCCCAGCATTTT
>TRBV7-3|TRBD2|many|TRBJ2-3
CASSLKAGVDTQYF
TGTGCCAGCAGCTTAAAGGCGGGGGTTGATACGCAGTATTTT
>TRBV3-1|TRBD2|few|TRBJ2-7
CASSQVGGTSDHEQYF
TGTGCCAGCAGCCAAGTAGGAGGGACTAGCGACCACGAGCAGTACTTC
>TRBV25-1|NA|few|TRBJ1-3
CASSDTDSLVNTIYF
TGTGCCAGCAGTGATACGGACAGCTTAGTGAACACCATATATTTT
>TRBV27|TRBD2|few|TRBJ2-1
CASSPKGSGRSNEQFF
TGTGCCAGCAGTCCCAAAGGTAGCGGGAGAAGTAATGAGCAGTTCTTC
>TRBV6-5|NA|few|TRBJ1-4
CASSSPRPPEKLFF
TGTGCCAGCAGTTCACCGAGGCCCCCAGAAAAACTGTTTTTT
>TRBV15|TRBD1|many|TRBJ2-5
CATSRDGQGQETQYF
TGTGCCACCAGCAGAGACGGACAGGGCCAAGAGACCCAGTACTTC
>TRBV29-1|NA|many|TRBJ2-7
CSVRVGAYEQYF
TGCAGCGTCCGTGTAGGGGCCTACGAGCAGTACTTC
>TRBV3-1|NA|many|TRBJ2-7
CASGRSYEQYF
TGTGCCAGCGGCAGGTCCTACGAGCAGTACTTC
>TRBV6-5|NA|NA|TRBJ1-2
CASSEWSNYGYTF
TGTGCCAGCAGTGAATGGAGTAACTATGGCTACACCTTC
>TRBV7-2|NA|few|TRBJ1-5
CASSLGGGSQPQHF
TGTGCCAGCAGCTTAGGAGGAGGGAGTCAGCCCCAGCATTTT
>TRBV9|TRBD1|many|TRBJ1-1
CASSLGQGPTEAFF
TGTGCCAGCAGCCTAGGACAGGGGCCGACTGAAGCTTTCTTT
>TRBV21-1|NA|many|TRBJ1-1
CASSTYTEAFF
TGTGCCAGCAGCACCTACACTGAAGCTTTCTTT
>TRBV6-4|TRBD1|few|TRBJ2-2
CASSPLGTGGTGELFF
TGTGCCAGCAGTCCACTCGGGACAGGGGGCACCGGGGAGCTGTTTTTT
>TRBV24-1|TRBD2|many|TRBJ2-3
CATSDSASGYTDTQYF
TGTGCCACCAGTGATTCTGCTAGCGGTTACACAGATACGCAGTATTTT
>TRBV10-3|NA|many|TRBJ1-1
CAISELAGNTEAFF
TGTGCCATCAGTGAGTTAGCAGGGAACACTGAAGCTTTCTTT
>TRBV12-3/TRBV12-4|NA|many|TRBJ1-4
CASRGGATNEKLFF
TGTGCCAGCAGGGGGGGAGCCACTAATGAAAAACTGTTTTTT
>TRBV20-1|TRBD2|NA|TRBJ2-1
CSASSGEQFF
TGCAGTGCTAGTAGCGGGGAGCAGTTCTTC
>TRBV20-1|TRBD1|NA|TRBJ1-4
CSATGTGWKKKLFF
TGCAGTGCAACCGGGACAGGTTGGAAAAAAAAACTGTTTTTT
>TRBV6-2/TRBV6-3|NA|NA|TRBJ1-1
CASSYGFSQVLPTEAFF
TGTGCCAGCAGTTACGGTTTCTCACAGGTGTTACCGACTGAAGCTTTCTTT
>TRBV3-1|NA|NA|TRBJ2-3
CASSQLGGNTDTQYF
TGTGCCAGCAGCCAATTGGGCGGCAACACAGATACGCAGTATTTT
>TRBV24-1|TRBD1|few|TRBJ2-3
CATRPQGATDTQYF
TGTGCCACCAGACCCCAGGGGGCCACAGATACGCAGTATTTT
>TRBV18|TRBD2|NA|TRBJ2-1
CASSQGPGLAVLLEQFF
TGTGCCAGCTCACAGGGTCCGGGACTAGCGGTCTTGCTTGAGCAGTTCTTC
>TRBV12-3/TRBV12-4|NA|few|TRBJ2-3
CASSSDGASTDTQYF
TGTGCCAGCAGTTCAGACGGTGCTAGCACAGATACGCAGTATTTT
>TRBV5-1|NA|NA|TRBJ1-1
CASSPGRRWDTEAFF
TGCGCCAGCAGCCCGGGACGTCGTTGGGACACTGAAGCTTTCTTT
>TRBV7-9|TRBD1|NA|TRBJ2-5
CASSPPGTGRETQYF
TGTGCCAGCAGCCCCCCCGGGACAGGGAGGGAGACCCAGTACTTC
>TRBV6-2/TRBV6-3|NA|NA|TRBJ2-3
CASSHPGLEGADTQYF
TGTGCCAGCAGCCACCCCGGTCTCGAGGGCGCAGATACGCAGTATTTT
>TRBV7-6|TRBD1|many|TRBJ1-2
CASSLGQGAYGYTF
TGTGCCAGCAGCTTAGGGCAGGGGGCCTATGGCTACACCTTC
>TRBV27|TRBD2|few|TRBJ2-2
CASSLLGLASIGELFF
TGTGCCAGCAGTTTACTGGGACTAGCCTCGATCGGGGAGCTGTTTTTT
>TRBV4-1|NA|NA|TRBJ2-2
CASSQMQGSGELFF
TGCGCCAGCAGCCAAATGCAGGGGTCCGGGGAGCTGTTTTTT
>TRBV3-1|TRBD1|NA|TRBJ2-1
CASRAQRQGNEQFF
TGTGCCAGCAGAGCTCAAAGACAGGGCAATGAGCAGTTCTTC
>TRBV5-1|TRBD1|few|TRBJ2-2
CASSSGQGIGGELFF
TGCGCCAGCAGCTCGGGACAGGGCATAGGCGGGGAGCTGTTTTTT
>TRBV7-9|NA|NA|TRBJ2-7
CASSRRLGGISYEQYF
TGTGCCAGCAGCCGGAGGTTGGGCGGGATATCCTACGAGCAGTACTTC
>TRBV7-3|NA|NA|TRBJ2-2
CASSSKGGTNTGELFF
TGTGCCAGCAGCTCGAAGGGGGGTACGAACACCGGGGAGCTGTTTTTT
>TRBV12-3/TRBV12-4|TRBD2|NA|TRBJ2-7
CASTSGLAGDEQYF
TGTGCCAGCACCTCCGGACTAGCGGGAGACGAGCAGTACTTC
>TRBV9|TRBD1|NA|TRBJ2-1
CASSVGTGPQEQFF
TGTGCCAGCAGCGTAGGGACAGGGCCGCAAGAGCAGTTCTTC
>TRBV7-9|NA|NA|TRBJ2-3
CASSLYLGTLTDTQYF
TGTGCCAGCAGCTTATATCTCGGGACGCTCACAGATACGCAGTATTTT